The TCR beta chain described here comes from a study of T-cell memory formation after mild COVID-19. Study-level findings and limits: Cross-reactive memory apparently joined, as some responding clones appeared in pre-infection memory. Unconfirmed was the SARS-CoV-2 specificity of second-wave clones that peaked on day 37. From day 15 to 85, contracting clones were balanced between CD4 and CD8, whereas later expanders leaned toward CD4+.

Using its own MiXCR run on the 5' RACE reads, TCRdb lists one record per CDR3 protein. The data contain about 130,000 distinct CDR3 sequences, more than 15% of them singletons. This clonotype was counted only a few times. What it binds is not known. Source material: PBMCs or a T cell subset sorted from them (not recorded which). This TCR was sampled from an adult woman who had mild COVID-19 (a few samples of this study predate the infection). Cell type and time point are not known.

The CDR3 DNA reads TGTGCCATCAGTGACGGTAGGAGAGGGCACGAGCAGTACTTC. This sequence encodes CAISDGRRGHEQYF. V gene TRBV10-3 combines with J gene TRBJ2-7; D is perhaps TRBD2 (5 bases). V lost 3 bases and J lost 5, with 14 bases in between. In germline, CDR1 is ENHRY, CDR2 SYGVKD. The length of the CDR3 is 14 residues.